One and the same sample provided the 16 T cell receptor beta chains below, sequenced in a study of response to subunit inactivated influenza vaccine. In TCRdb, the RT-PCR reads were re-called with MiXCR into one record per CDR3 protein. The profile shows almost 250,000 distinct CDR3 sequences, over 9% of them singletons. Source: non-naive T cells sorted from PBMCs, taken approximately 15 days before vaccination. The source is a middle-aged man who received an inactivated influenza vaccine.

J is TRBJ2-5 and V is TRBV6-2 or TRBV6-3; the match to TRBD1 covers 8 bases. This CDR3 spans 12 amino acids. Unmatched junction bases numbered 2, after V lost 6 bases and J lost 5 bases. Per the germline V gene, CDR1 is MNHEY and CDR2 is SVGEGT. The CDR3 DNA sequence: TGTGCCAGCAGCCGGACAGGGGAGACCCAGTACTTC. Its translation: CASSRTGETQYF.

This clonotype was seen at least ten times. CDR3 in amino acids: CASSLSGSGGARIQYF. Written as DNA, the CDR3 is TGTGCCAGCAGTTTATCGGGTAGCGGGGGGGCCAGGATACAGTACTTC. The rearrangement uses TRBV28 and TRBJ2-5; TRBD2 aligns across 11 bases. This CDR3 is 16 amino acids long. V lost 1 base to trimming and J lost 11 bases; unmatched junction nucleotides: 12. Germline CDR1 and CDR2: MDHEN and SYDVKM.

A remark on this clonotype: One end of the junction does not line up with germline, which may come from a read error. The chain employs TRBV3-1 and TRBJ2-1; tentative D call: TRBD2 (6 bases). Germline-derived CDR1 and CDR2 are LGHDT and YNNKEL (reference sequence). CDR3 length: 15 residues. As DNA, the CDR3 is TGTGCCACCAGCTACCGGACTTCCGGAGGGAATGAGCAGTTCTTC. It codes for CATSYRTSGGNEQFF.

The chain employs TRBV7-8 and TRBJ2-7; D ambiguous. Trimming stripped 5 bases from V and 3 bases from J, with 8 bases between. CDR1 is SGHVS and CDR2 is FQNEAQ in the germline V gene. This CDR3 comprises 12 residues. CDR3 in DNA: TGTGCCAGCAGCCCTCACGGCTACGAGCAGTACTTC. Encoded protein: CASSPHGYEQYF.

This clonotype was counted only a few times. The J gene is TRBJ2-1, the V gene TRBV3-1; the D is unclear. In germline, CDR1 is LGHDT, CDR2 YNNKEL (reference sequence). CDR3 length: 13 amino acids. Trimming left V 1 base short and J 7 bases short, with 8 bases between. Here the CDR3 DNA reads TGTGCCAGCAGCCAAGTTGGTGGTAATGAGCAGTTCTTC. Its translation: CASSQVGGNEQFF.

The table lists this clonotype with many counts. The chain combines TRBV7-2 with TRBJ2-3; 8 bases line up with TRBD2. The CDR3 is 17 amino acids. The V gene end was trimmed by 5 bases and the J gene end by 2 bases; junction bases not matched to a gene: 12. In germline, CDR1 is SGHTA, CDR2 FQGNSA. CDR3 DNA sequence: TGTGCCAGCAGCAACAGGAGGGCGGGGGGCGTCACAGATACGCAGTATTTT. Translated, it gives CASSNRRAGGVTDTQYF.

There are a few counts of this clonotype. The V and J genes are TRBV19 and TRBJ2-5; 12 bases line up with TRBD1. V was clipped by 10 bases and J by 5 bases; unmatched bases: 8. CDR1 and CDR2 from the germline V gene are LNHDA and SQIVND (reference sequence). CDR3 length equals 14 residues. CDR3 in amino acids: CATRDRGRGETQYF. For the CDR3, the DNA is TGTGCCACCAGGGACAGGGGGCGCGGGGAGACCCAGTACTTC.

This clonotype was picked up a small number of times. The genes are TRBV18 and TRBJ2-1; D gene unclear. The CDR3 is 14 amino acids. V lost 4 bases and J lost 3, with 10 bases in between. The V gene's germline CDR1 is KGHSH and CDR2 LQKENI. The CDR3 DNA reads TGTGCCAGCTCACGTTCGAGCAGCTACAATGAGCAGTTCTTC. This gives the protein CASSRSSSYNEQFF.

This clonotype was seen only a few times. The chain carries TRBV10-3 and TRBJ2-7, with 13 bases fitting TRBD2. There are 18 residues in the CDR3. J was trimmed by 3 bases and V by 2 bases; bases with no gene match: 10. Germline CDR1 is ENHRY and CDR2 is SYGVKD. CDR3 bases: TGTGCCATCAGTGAGCCCGACAGGGGACTAGCGGGAAGCTACGAGCAGTACTTC. This codes for CAISEPDRGLAGSYEQYF.

Many counts were recorded for this clonotype. CDR3 residues: CASSFSGPYYEQYF. CDR3 in DNA: TGTGCCAGCAGCTTTTCTGGACCTTACTACGAGCAGTACTTC. V is TRBV7-2 and J is TRBJ2-7; no clear D gene. Germline CDR1 is SGHTA and CDR2 is FQGNSA. The CDR3 length is 14 residues. Trimming stripped 3 bases from V and 3 bases from J, with 12 bases between. The whole variable domain, remainder taken from reference TRBV7-2 and TRBJ2-7, is GAGVSQSPSNKVTEKGKDVELRCDPISGHTALYWYRQSLGQGLEFLIYFQGNSAPDKSGLPSDRFSAERTGGSVSTLTIQRTQQEDSAVYLCASSFSGPYYEQYFGPGTRLTVT.

This clonotype was seen only a few times. The chain joins TRBV5-1 to TRBJ2-1, with D tentatively TRBD1 (5 bases). V lost 7 bases and J lost 7, with 18 bases in between. The CDR3 is made up of 14 amino acids. CDR1 and CDR2 (germline): SGHRS, YFSETQ. The CDR3 here is CASGHGDGVNEQFF. In DNA form, the CDR3 reads TGCGCCAGCGGACACGGAGACGGTGTGAATGAGCAGTTCTTC.

In its sample, this clonotype was seen a few times. This chain connects TRBV7-9 to TRBJ2-2; D might be TRBD2 (5 bases). Germline CDR1 is SEHNR and CDR2 is FQNEAQ (reference sequence). Trimming removed 4 bases from V and 6 bases from J, with 12 bases in between. CDR3 length: 14 residues. The CDR3 loop reads CASSSRGLPGELFF. The CDR3 bases are TGTGCCAGCAGCTCTAGAGGGCTCCCCGGGGAGCTGTTTTTT.

V usage is TRBV28 and J usage is TRBJ2-1; D is ambiguous. The CDR3 contains 14 residues. From germline, CDR1 is MDHEN and CDR2 SYDVKM. Deletions cut 6 bases from V and 3 bases from J, with 12 bases between. In DNA, the CDR3 is TGTGCCAGCAGACTACTCGGTGACTACAATGAGCAGTTCTTC. Amino acids: CASRLLGDYNEQFF.

This clonotype was seen ten or more times. The chain uses TRBV10-3 and TRBJ2-2, with D tentatively TRBD1 (6 bases). Trimming took off 6 bases at V and 5 bases at J, with 10 bases between the two ends. CDR3 length: 13 amino acids. The germline CDR1 and CDR2 sequences are ENHRY and SYGVKD. The CDR3 spells CAIRPQGTGELFF. The CDR3 DNA sequence: TGTGCCATCAGACCACAGGGTACCGGGGAGCTGTTTTTT.

A word on this clonotype: One end of the junction does not line up with germline, which may come from a read error. This chain connects TRBV6-4 to TRBJ2-2, with D unresolved. The CDR3 runs 13 residues. The germline V gene encodes CDR1 MRHNA and CDR2 SNTAGT. CDR3 nucleotides: TGTGCCAGCAGTGAGGGGAACAACGGGGAGCTGTTTTTT. Protein product: CASSEGNNGELFF.

In regard to this clonotype: This could be a read error, since a much larger clone is one nucleotide away. This chain connects TRBV12-3 or TRBV12-4 to TRBJ2-4; tentative D call: TRBD2 (7 bases). V was trimmed by 5 bases and J by 0 bases, leaving 17 bases between them. CDR3 length: 17 residues. As DNA, the CDR3 is TGTGCCAGCAGTGTGGGAGGGACAAGACTAGCCAAAAACATTCAGTACTTC. Its translation: CASSVGGTRLAKNIQYF.